These 9 T cell receptor beta chains originate from one sample sequenced in a study of shared clonotypes between healthy human individuals. The assay was immunoSEQ multiplex PCR, and TCRdb's table has in-frame clones only and misses some. Of around 550,000 clones listed, about 95% are singletons. Naive CD8 cells, CD45RO-negative and positively selected for CCR7, excluded terminally differentiated effector memory CD45RA+ cells. Input material: naive CD8+ T cells sorted from blood. The receptors were gathered from a woman between 25 and 40 years old in good health.

This clone has only one observation. This chain uses TRBV23-1 with TRBJ2-7; D remains ambiguous. TRBV23-1 is designated an ORF whose function remains uncertain. This CDR3 is 13 amino acids long. Trimming stripped 7 bases from V and 2 bases from J, with 12 bases between. CDR3 sequence: CASTPRSAYEQYF. CDR3 DNA: TGCGCCAGCACCCCCCGATCGGCCTACGAGCAGTACTTC.

V and J are TRBV19 and TRBJ1-5, with TRBD1 identical over 9 bases. CDR1 LNHDA and CDR2 SQIVND come from the germline V gene (reference sequence). V trimming: 10 bases; J trimming: 5 bases; junction bases outside the gene matches: 6. This CDR3 has 13 amino acids. CDR3 sequence: CATGTGSDQPQHF. CDR3 nucleotides: TGTGCCACCGGGACAGGGTCGGATCAGCCCCAGCATTTT.

The chain employs TRBV7-9 and TRBJ2-1, with 8 positions matching TRBD2. The ends lost 4 bases at V and 8 bases at J; junction bases unmatched: 7. The CDR3 spans 14 residues. Per the germline V gene, CDR1 is SEHNR and CDR2 is FQNEAQ (reference sequence). The DNA of the CDR3 is TGTGCCAGCAGCTCGCGAGCGGGAGAGGATGAGCAGTTCTTC. Amino acid sequence: CASSSRAGEDEQFF.

The chain employs TRBV7-9 and TRBJ2-5, with 7 bases that match TRBD2. CDR1 and CDR2 from the germline V gene are SEHNR and FQNEAQ (reference sequence). The trim removed 5 bases at V and 5 bases at J, leaving 8 bases unmatched. This CDR3 comprises 14 residues. This CDR3 reads CASSPGGGFETQYF. CDR3 bases: TGTGCCAGCAGCCCGGGCGGGGGATTCGAGACCCAGTACTTC.

Note on this clone: One end of the junction does not line up with germline, which may come from a read error. V is TRBV2 and J is TRBJ2-1, with a tentative D call TRBD1 (5 bases). CDR1 SNHLY and CDR2 FYNNEI come from the germline V gene. CDR3 size: 13 residues. In nucleotides, the CDR3 is TGTGCCAGCAGAGAAGACAGTTACAATGAGCAGTTCTTC. Its translation is CASREDSYNEQFF.

The V call is TRBV4-2, the J call TRBJ1-2, with D unresolved. Germline V gives CDR1 LGHNA, CDR2 YNFKEQ. The CDR3 has 14 residues. V lost 1 base and J 0 bases, leaving 6 bases between the germline ends. Here the CDR3 DNA reads TGTGCCAGCAGCCAAGGCGTAACTAACTATGGCTACACCTTC. The encoded protein is CASSQGVTNYGYTF.

V and J are TRBV2 and TRBJ2-1; 10 bases fit TRBD2. The junction had 5 bases not matched to a gene; V was cut back by 5 bases and J by 4 bases. Per germline, CDR1 SNHLY and CDR2 FYNNEI. The CDR3 length is 15 residues. The CDR3 nucleotides are TGTGCCAGCAGTCCTGGACTAGCGGAATACAATGAGCAGTTCTTC. The encoded protein is CASSPGLAEYNEQFF.

V usage is TRBV5-1 and J usage is TRBJ2-1; 9 bases fit TRBD2. J lost 8 bases, V lost 0 bases, and 9 bases had no gene match. Germline V gene lookup returns CDR1 SGHRS and CDR2 YFSETQ. CDR3 length: 16 residues. DNA of the CDR3: TGCGCCAGCAGCTTGGCTTTGGGGACTAGCATCTATGAGCAGTTCTTC. This gives the protein CASSLALGTSIYEQFF.

The gene calls are TRBV29-1 and TRBJ2-7; D might be TRBD1 (5 bases). Germline lookup yields CDR1 SQVTM and CDR2 ANQGSEA. CDR3 length: 11 amino acids. The V end was cut by 5 bases, the J end by 6 bases, with 11 bases between. The CDR3 region has the DNA TGCAGCGTTCGAGCCCAGGGCGAGCAGTACTTC. Translation: CSVRAQGEQYF.